The rows below give T cell receptor beta chains drawn from one sample of a study of blood T cell repertoires in COVID-19. Sequenced by immunoSEQ multiplex PCR; TCRdb stores in-frame clones only, minus some. The data hold about 190,000 clones, with 65% to 85% observed a single time. Sequenced: peripheral blood. The receptors originated from a woman aged 30 to 39 with acute or convalescent COVID-19. CDR3s include the opening cysteine and the closing phenylalanine or tryptophan. A D gene is named only where the DNA matches it firmly. Rows give clone size only sometimes, using once, few, many, or a class for an expanded clone.

TRBD1	-	TRBV7-9	TRBJ1-1	CASSLTQGAGEAFF	TGTGCCAGCAGCTTAACACAGGGGGCTGGTGAAGCTTTCTTT
-	-	TRBV2	TRBJ1-2	CASSFEVAHYGYTF	TGTGCCAGCAGTTTCGAGGTGGCGCACTATGGCTACACCTTC
-	-	TRBV28	TRBJ1-2	CASSLKRGGFGYTF	TGTGCCAGCAGTTTAAAGAGGGGGGGCTTTGGCTACACCTTC
-	-	TRBV30	TRBJ2-5	CAWSHPARETQYF	TGTGCCTGGAGCCACCCCGCACGGGAGACCCAGTACTTC
TRBD1	-	TRBV11-3	TRBJ2-5	CASSSRDSQVRETQYF	TGTGCCAGCAGCTCTAGGGACAGTCAAGTTAGAGAGACCCAGTACTTC
-	-	TRBV6-2/TRBV6-3	TRBJ1-5	CASSLRTGRNQPQHF	TGTGCCAGCAGTCTGCGAACAGGGCGTAATCAGCCCCAGCATTTT
TRBD2	-	TRBV7-2	TRBJ2-5	CASSLRTRASGGAGTQYF	TGTGCCAGCAGCTTAAGAACGAGGGCTAGCGGGGGGGCCGGGACCCAGTACTTC
-	-	TRBV11-3	TRBJ2-1	CASSPNVQGEQFF	TGTGCCAGCAGCCCCAACGTCCAGGGGGAGCAGTTCTTC
-	-	TRBV30	TRBJ1-1	CAWSVWGKRGGTEAFF	TGTGCCTGGAGTGTATGGGGAAAACGAGGGGGCACTGAAGCTTTCTTT
TRBD2	-	TRBV5-1	TRBJ2-5	CASSWTSGIQETQYF	TGCGCCAGCAGCTGGACTAGCGGGATTCAAGAGACCCAGTACTTC
-	-	TRBV5-6	TRBJ1-1	CASSSIKQGSMNTEAFF	TGTGCCAGCAGCTCGATTAAACAGGGCTCGATGAACACTGAAGCTTTCTTT
-	-	TRBV20-1	TRBJ2-7	CSALGGYEQYF	TGCAGTGCGTTAGGGGGCTACGAGCAGTACTTC
TRBD2	-	TRBV10-3	TRBJ2-5	CAVAGFSGETQYF	TGTGCCGTAGCGGGTTTCTCGGGGGAGACCCAGTACTTC
TRBD1	-	TRBV5-1	TRBJ1-1	CASSAGQGDTEAFF	TGCGCCAGCAGCGCTGGACAGGGGGACACTGAAGCTTTCTTT
TRBD1	-	TRBV11-2	TRBJ1-2	CASSARTGVYGYTF	TGTGCCAGCAGCGCGAGGACAGGGGTCTATGGCTACACCTTC
-	-	TRBV6-6	TRBJ2-7	CASSVIQGIGSEQYF	TGTGCCAGCAGTGTAATTCAGGGAATTGGCTCCGAGCAGTACTTC
TRBD1	-	TRBV28	TRBJ2-5	CASTGQGWETQYF	TGTGCCAGCACGGGACAGGGGTGGGAGACCCAGTACTTC
-	few	TRBV7-2	TRBJ1-1	CASSAGPIREAFF	TGTGCCAGCAGCGCGGGACCCATCCGTGAAGCTTTCTTT
TRBD1	-	TRBV5-1	TRBJ2-3	CASSFLTGSTDTQYF	TGCGCCAGCAGCTTTCTGACAGGGAGCACAGATACGCAGTATTTT
TRBD1	-	TRBV6-5	TRBJ2-4	CASSYGSGQGRIQYF	TGTGCCAGCAGTTATGGGAGTGGACAGGGACGAATTCAGTACTTC
-	-	TRBV5-5	TRBJ2-5	CASSPNAETQYF	TGTGCCAGCAGCCCTAATGCAGAGACCCAGTACTTC
TRBD1	-	TRBV6-1	TRBJ2-7	CASSEWQGVYEQYF	TGTGCCAGCAGTGAATGGCAGGGGGTTTACGAGCAGTACTTC
TRBD1	-	TRBV28	TRBJ2-7	CASSRDRGNDEQYF	TGTGCCAGCAGCCGGGACAGGGGTAACGACGAGCAGTACTTC
-	-	TRBV3-1/TRBV3-2	TRBJ1-2	CASSQRARRDGYTF	TGTGCCAGCAGCCAGCGAGCTAGGAGGGATGGCTACACCTTC
-	-	TRBV6-6	TRBJ2-3	CASGEITDTQYF	TGTGCCAGCGGGGAGATCACAGATACGCAGTATTTT
TRBD1	-	TRBV24-1	TRBJ1-4	CATSDLRGQGVNEKLFF	TGTGCCACCAGTGATTTGCGGGGACAGGGGGTTAATGAAAAACTGTTTTTT
-	-	TRBV25-1	TRBJ2-2	CASRQDAGNTGELFF	TGTGCCAGCAGACAGGATGCAGGGAACACCGGGGAGCTGTTTTTT
-	-	TRBV4-3	TRBJ1-2	CASSQDRYGGFYGYTF	TGCGCCAGCAGCCAAGACCGATATGGGGGCTTCTATGGCTACACCTTC
-	-	TRBV12-3/TRBV12-4	TRBJ2-7	CASSFYTGSSYF	TGTGCCAGCAGTTTTTACACAGGGTCCTCGTACTTC
TRBD1	-	TRBV7-3	TRBJ1-2	CASSLGTGVGYTF	TGTGCCAGCAGCCTAGGGACAGGGGTTGGCTACACCTTC
-	-	TRBV25-1	TRBJ1-2	CASANRVYGYTF	TGTGCCAGCGCTAACAGGGTTTATGGCTACACCTTC
-	few	TRBV30	TRBJ1-2	CAWGRAGRYYGYTF	TGTGCCTGGGGACGGGCAGGGCGGTACTATGGCTACACCTTC
-	few	TRBV29-1	TRBJ1-2	CSVDNFGGRGYTF	TGCAGCGTTGATAATTTCGGGGGTAGAGGCTACACCTTC
-	once	TRBV10-3	TRBJ2-7	CAISNQFREQYF	TGTGCCATCAGCAATCAATTCAGGGAGCAGTACTTC
-	-	TRBV28	TRBJ2-7	CASSLWVTATPYEQYF	TGTGCCAGCAGTTTGTGGGTGACAGCAACCCCCTACGAGCAGTACTTC
-	-	TRBV20-1	TRBJ2-7	CSAPGTYEQYF	TGCAGTGCCCCGGGGACCTACGAGCAGTACTTC
TRBD2	-	TRBV6-6	TRBJ2-1	CASSYSIAGVREQFF	TGTGCCAGCAGTTACTCAATAGCGGGAGTCCGGGAGCAGTTCTTC
-	-	TRBV5-4	TRBJ2-7	CASSLELYYEQYF	TGTGCCAGCAGCTTGGAGCTGTACTACGAGCAGTACTTC
TRBD1	-	TRBV18	TRBJ1-1	CASSPPTGGHTEAFF	TGTGCCAGCTCACCTCCGACAGGGGGTCATACTGAAGCTTTCTTT
TRBD2	-	TRBV5-4	TRBJ2-1	CASSLETLAGYNEQFF	TGTGCCAGCAGCTTGGAAACCCTAGCGGGGTACAATGAGCAGTTCTTC
-	-	TRBV2	TRBJ2-2	CASSGEGTPGELFF	TGTGCCAGCAGCGGAGAGGGGACACCGGGGGAGCTGTTTTTT
TRBD1	-	TRBV7-2	TRBJ2-6	CASSWTDRFSGANVLTF	TGTGCCAGCAGCTGGACGGACAGGTTCTCTGGGGCCAACGTCCTGACTTTC
TRBD1	-	TRBV7-2	TRBJ1-4	CASSPRPGTGNEKLFF	TGTGCCAGCAGCCCGCGACCCGGGACAGGGAATGAAAAACTGTTTTTT
-	-	TRBV3-1/TRBV3-2	TRBJ1-2	CASSRTNLRANYGYTF	TGTGCCAGCAGCCGTACGAATCTCAGGGCGAACTATGGCTACACCTTC
-	-	TRBV21-1	TRBJ2-5	CASSISGLAGEETQYF	TGTGCCAGCAGCATATCGGGACTAGCGGGAGAAGAGACCCAGTACTTC
TRBD1	-	TRBV19	TRBJ2-2	CASSVRRGQGFTGELFF	TGTGCCAGTAGTGTACGAAGGGGACAGGGATTCACCGGGGAGCTGTTTTTT
-	few	TRBV2	TRBJ1-1	CASSEGGGVNTEAFF	TGTGCCAGCAGTGAAGGGGGGGGCGTGAACACTGAAGCTTTCTTT
-	-	TRBV4-3	TRBJ2-3	CASSQDALRDTDTQYF	TGCGCCAGCAGCCAAGACGCTCTGAGGGACACAGATACGCAGTATTTT
-	-	TRBV11-2	TRBJ1-2	CASSSENRFLGGYTF	TGTGCCAGCAGCTCCGAAAACAGGTTCCTGGGGGGCTACACCTTC
-	once	TRBV5-6	TRBJ2-7	CASSLFNEQYF	TGTGCCAGCAGCTTGTTTAATGAGCAGTACTTC
-	many	TRBV4-3	TRBJ1-4	CASSQDTGQGEKLFF	TGCGCCAGCAGCCAAGATACAGGGCAAGGGGAAAAACTGTTTTTT
-	-	TRBV6-5	TRBJ1-2	CASSPPGANYGYTF	TGTGCCAGCAGTCCGCCGGGGGCTAACTATGGCTACACCTTC
TRBD1	-	TRBV3-1/TRBV3-2	TRBJ1-2	CASSQGTGENYGYTF	TGTGCCAGCAGCCAAGGGACAGGGGAGAACTATGGCTACACCTTC
TRBD1	-	TRBV19	TRBJ1-1	CASSLRTGRAMNTEAFF	TGTGCCAGTAGTCTTAGGACAGGGAGGGCAATGAACACTGAAGCTTTCTTT
TRBD1	-	TRBV9	TRBJ1-2	CASSVEARGDYGYTF	TGTGCCAGCAGCGTAGAGGCCAGGGGGGACTATGGCTACACCTTC